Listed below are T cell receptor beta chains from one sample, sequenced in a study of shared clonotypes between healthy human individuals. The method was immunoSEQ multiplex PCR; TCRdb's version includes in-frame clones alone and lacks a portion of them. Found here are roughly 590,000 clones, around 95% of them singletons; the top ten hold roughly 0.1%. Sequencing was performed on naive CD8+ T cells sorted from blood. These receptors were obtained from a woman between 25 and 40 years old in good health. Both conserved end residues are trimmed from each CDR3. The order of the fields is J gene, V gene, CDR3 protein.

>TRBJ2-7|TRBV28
ASSSQRGEAYEQY
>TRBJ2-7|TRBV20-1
SARGENEQY
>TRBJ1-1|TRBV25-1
ASSEVGEAF
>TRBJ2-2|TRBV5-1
ASSTGQGVHLYTGELF
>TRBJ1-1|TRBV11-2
ASSDRDRVLGTEAF
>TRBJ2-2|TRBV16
ASSQSNRPNTGELF
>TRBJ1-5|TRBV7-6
ASSPGSNQPQH
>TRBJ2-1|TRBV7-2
ASSSAGLAGENEQF
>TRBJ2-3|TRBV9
ASSVEGDTQY
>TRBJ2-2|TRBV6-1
ASSEFLDRATGELF
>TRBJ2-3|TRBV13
ASSFSTDTQY
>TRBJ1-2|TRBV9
ASTGQGRVANYGYT
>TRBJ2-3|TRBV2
ASRTTAARPDTQY